These T cell receptor beta chains were read from a single sample in a study of T cell responses to AZD1222 COVID-19 vaccine. Assay used: immunoSEQ multiplex PCR; TCRdb lists only in-frame clones, some missing. The sample carries roughly 130,000 clones, 88% recorded once. The source material was peripheral blood, sampled on day 0 of AZD1222 vaccination. The receptors come from an adult in good health. Both conserved end residues are part of each CDR3. Each record gives: clone size, D gene, J gene, V gene, CDR3 protein, CDR3 DNA. A D gene is named only where the DNA matches it firmly. A clone size is listed for some rows: how often the clone was seen (once, few, many), or a class if it is expanded.

-	-	TRBJ2-7	TRBV13	CASREGTILNYEQYF	TGTGCCAGCAGGGAGGGCACTATTCTAAACTACGAGCAGTACTTC
-	-	TRBJ2-3	TRBV27	CASSLSQDTQYF	TGTGCCAGCAGTTTATCTCAGGATACGCAGTATTTT
-	TRBD1	TRBJ1-4	TRBV9	CASSVGTDRARGKLFF	TGTGCCAGCAGCGTAGGCACCGACAGGGCCAGGGGAAAACTGTTTTTT
-	TRBD2	TRBJ2-5	TRBV4-1	CASSQEAGGLETQYF	TGCGCCAGCAGCCAAGAGGCGGGGGGCTTGGAGACCCAGTACTTC
-	TRBD1	TRBJ2-7	TRBV2	CATTRDRAYEQYF	TGTGCCACCACGAGGGACAGGGCCTACGAGCAGTACTTC
-	TRBD1	TRBJ1-4	TRBV6-2/TRBV6-3	CASSRLQGAGVEKLFF	TGTGCCAGCAGTCGACTACAGGGGGCGGGCGTTGAAAAACTGTTTTTT
-	-	TRBJ2-1	TRBV5-1	CASSLGRVMVNEQFF	TGCGCCAGCAGCTTGGGCAGGGTGATGGTCAATGAGCAGTTCTTC
-	-	TRBJ2-7	TRBV5-1	CASGAREQYF	TGCGCCAGCGGGGCCCGGGAGCAGTACTTC
-	-	TRBJ1-5	TRBV7-2	CASSSAGGRQPQHF	TGTGCCAGCAGCTCCGCGGGGGGACGTCAGCCCCAGCATTTT
-	-	TRBJ1-2	TRBV9	CASSAGQYYGYTF	TGTGCCAGCAGCGCCGGACAGTACTATGGCTACACCTTC
-	TRBD2	TRBJ2-7	TRBV27	CASSLLTSGTYEQYF	TGTGCCAGCAGTTTATTGACTAGCGGGACTTACGAGCAGTACTTC
-	-	TRBJ1-5	TRBV5-4	CASSLGSNQPQHF	TGTGCCAGCAGCTTGGGTTCGAATCAGCCCCAGCATTTT
once	-	TRBJ2-3	TRBV10-1	CASSEMRGSETDTQYF	TGCGCCAGCAGTGAGATGAGGGGTTCGGAGACAGATACGCAGTATTTT
-	TRBD2	TRBJ2-3	TRBV10-3	CAIDGLAGRTDTQYF	TGTGCCATCGATGGACTAGCGGGTCGCACAGATACGCAGTATTTT
-	-	TRBJ2-1	TRBV11-3	CASSLDGSSEQFF	TGTGCCAGCAGCTTGGACGGGTCATCTGAGCAGTTCTTC
once	TRBD1	TRBJ1-6	TRBV9	CASSATPRQGHNSPLHF	TGTGCCAGCAGCGCGACCCCCCGACAGGGCCATAATTCACCCCTCCACTTT
once	-	TRBJ2-1	TRBV9	CASSVGRSSSEQFF	TGTGCCAGCAGCGTAGGAAGGAGCTCTAGTGAGCAGTTCTTC
-	-	TRBJ2-1	TRBV6-2/TRBV6-3	CASSYAVTAAYNEQFF	TGTGCCAGCAGTTACGCCGTAACGGCCGCCTACAATGAGCAGTTCTTC
-	TRBD1	TRBJ1-4	TRBV7-2	CASSSDRGGEKLFF	TGTGCCAGCAGCTCGGACAGGGGTGGGGAAAAACTGTTTTTT
-	-	TRBJ1-6	TRBV3-1/TRBV3-2	CASSQKYLDSPLHF	TGTGCCAGCAGCCAAAAGTATCTGGATTCACCCCTCCACTTT
-	TRBD1	TRBJ1-6	TRBV7-3	CASSLADRGSSPLHF	TGTGCCAGCAGCTTAGCTGACAGGGGCAGTTCACCCCTCCACTTT
-	-	TRBJ2-2	TRBV4-1	CASSQAGRTGELFF	TGCGCCAGCAGCCAAGCAGGGCGGACCGGGGAGCTGTTTTTT
-	-	TRBJ1-1	TRBV6-6	CASSSRGTEAFF	TGTGCCAGCAGTTCCAGGGGAACTGAAGCTTTCTTT
once	-	TRBJ2-7	TRBV6-5	CASSPRVGGYEQYF	TGTGCCAGCAGCCCCCGGGTCGGAGGATACGAGCAGTACTTC
-	TRBD1	TRBJ1-4	TRBV7-2	CASSWTGQGEKLFF	TGTGCCAGCAGCTGGACAGGGCAGGGGGAAAAACTGTTTTTT
-	-	TRBJ2-3	TRBV11-2	CASSLRRGVDTQYF	TGTGCCAGCAGCCTAAGGAGGGGGGTGGATACGCAGTATTTT